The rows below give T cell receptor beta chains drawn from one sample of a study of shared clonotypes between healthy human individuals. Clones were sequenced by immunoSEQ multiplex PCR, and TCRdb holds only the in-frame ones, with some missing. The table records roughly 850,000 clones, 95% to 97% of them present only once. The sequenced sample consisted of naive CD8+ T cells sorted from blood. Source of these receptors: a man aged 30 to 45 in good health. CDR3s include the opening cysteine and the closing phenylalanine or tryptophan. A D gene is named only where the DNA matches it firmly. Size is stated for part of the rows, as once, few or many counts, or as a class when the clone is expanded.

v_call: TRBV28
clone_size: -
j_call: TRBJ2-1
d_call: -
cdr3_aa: CASIIRGGFSNEQFF
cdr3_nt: TGTGCCAGCATTATTCGAGGGGGATTCAGCAATGAGCAGTTCTTC

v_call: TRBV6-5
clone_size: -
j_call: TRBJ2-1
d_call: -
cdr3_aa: CASRQGTSYNEQFF
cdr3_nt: TGTGCCAGCAGACAAGGGACCAGTTACAATGAGCAGTTCTTC

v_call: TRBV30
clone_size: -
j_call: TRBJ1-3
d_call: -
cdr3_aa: CAWAEFTGNTIYF
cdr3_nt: TGTGCCTGGGCAGAGTTTACTGGAAACACCATATATTTT

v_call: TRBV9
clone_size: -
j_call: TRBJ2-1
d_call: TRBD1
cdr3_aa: CASSGTSGTEHNEQFF
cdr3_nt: TGTGCCAGCAGCGGAACTTCCGGGACAGAACACAATGAGCAGTTCTTC

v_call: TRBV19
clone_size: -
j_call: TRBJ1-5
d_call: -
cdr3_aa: CASSINIGTRNQPQHF
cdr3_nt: TGTGCCAGTAGTATTAACATAGGGACGCGCAATCAGCCCCAGCATTTT

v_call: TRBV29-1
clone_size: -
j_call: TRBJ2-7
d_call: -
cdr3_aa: CSVEIAGWNEQYF
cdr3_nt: TGCAGCGTTGAGATCGCCGGGTGGAACGAGCAGTACTTC

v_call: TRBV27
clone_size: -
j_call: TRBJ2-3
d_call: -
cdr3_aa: CASGFPSGSTDTQYF
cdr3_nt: TGTGCCAGCGGGTTCCCAAGCGGAAGCACAGATACGCAGTATTTT

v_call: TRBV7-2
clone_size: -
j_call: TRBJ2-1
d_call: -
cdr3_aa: CASSLGRHLRENEQFF
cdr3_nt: TGTGCCAGCAGCTTAGGACGGCACCTCCGAGAAAATGAGCAGTTCTTC

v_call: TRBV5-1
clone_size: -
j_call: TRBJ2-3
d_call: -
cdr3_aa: CASSPVGLTSTDTQYF
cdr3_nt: TGCGCCAGCAGCCCTGTCGGATTAACTAGCACAGATACGCAGTATTTT

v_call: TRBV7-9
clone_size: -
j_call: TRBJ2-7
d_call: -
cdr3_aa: CASSGLGTAGYEQYF
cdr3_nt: TGTGCCAGCAGCGGGCTCGGGACCGCCGGCTACGAGCAGTACTTC

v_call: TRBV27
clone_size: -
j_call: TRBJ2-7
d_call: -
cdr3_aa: CASSLYPSFPYEQYF
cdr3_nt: TGTGCCAGCAGTTTATATCCTAGCTTCCCCTACGAGCAGTACTTC

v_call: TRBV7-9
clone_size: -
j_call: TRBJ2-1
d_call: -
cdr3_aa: CASSHPKDEQFF
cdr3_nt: TGTGCCAGCAGCCATCCTAAGGATGAGCAGTTCTTC

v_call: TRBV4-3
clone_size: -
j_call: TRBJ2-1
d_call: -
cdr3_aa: CASSQDRGTVSSEQFF
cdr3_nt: TGCGCCAGCAGCCAAGATCGGGGGACAGTGAGTAGTGAGCAGTTCTTC

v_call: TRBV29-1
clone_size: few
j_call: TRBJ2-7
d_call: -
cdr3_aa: CSVETGPYEQYF
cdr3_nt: TGCAGCGTTGAAACAGGGCCCTACGAGCAGTACTTC

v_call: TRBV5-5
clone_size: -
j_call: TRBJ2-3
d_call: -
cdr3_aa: CASSLANGYSTDTQYF
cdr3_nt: TGTGCCAGCAGCTTGGCTAACGGTTATAGCACAGATACGCAGTATTTT

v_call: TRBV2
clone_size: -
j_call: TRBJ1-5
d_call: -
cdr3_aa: CASSVNRDNNQPQHF
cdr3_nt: TGTGCCAGCAGCGTGAACCGGGACAATAATCAGCCCCAGCATTTT